Here is one T cell receptor beta chain with its context. The antigen is unknown. The data stem from a study of OX40 agonist ivuxolimab in advanced cancers. Overall study: The study enrolled dose-escalation patients with hepatocellular carcinoma, melanoma, renal cell or head and neck cancer.

Autoimmune disease history or systemic immunosuppression led to patients being barred. Profiling relied on immunoSEQ multiplex PCR, and the TCRdb table lists in-frame clones only, not all of them. Seen here are over 50,000 clones, 92% observed once, and the top ten hold approximately 25%. CDR1 MDHEN and CDR2 SYDVKM come from the germline V gene. This CDR3 has 14 residues. The V end was cut by 3 bases, the J end by 4 bases, with 10 bases between. General study findings and limits: CD4+ T cells averaged fewer expanded clones than CD8+ T cells.

Here the sequenced sample was CD4+ or CD8+ T cells sorted from blood, taken in a trial of the OX40 agonist ivuxolimab. The chain has TRBV28 and TRBJ2-1, with D possibly matching TRBD2 (5 bases). The TCR comes from an adult with an advanced solid tumor such as melanoma, head and neck, liver or kidney cancer. This chain's CDR3 is CASSLGSLYNEQFF. The CDR3 region has the DNA TGTGCCAGCAGTTTGGGGAGCCTGTACAATGAGCAGTTCTTC.